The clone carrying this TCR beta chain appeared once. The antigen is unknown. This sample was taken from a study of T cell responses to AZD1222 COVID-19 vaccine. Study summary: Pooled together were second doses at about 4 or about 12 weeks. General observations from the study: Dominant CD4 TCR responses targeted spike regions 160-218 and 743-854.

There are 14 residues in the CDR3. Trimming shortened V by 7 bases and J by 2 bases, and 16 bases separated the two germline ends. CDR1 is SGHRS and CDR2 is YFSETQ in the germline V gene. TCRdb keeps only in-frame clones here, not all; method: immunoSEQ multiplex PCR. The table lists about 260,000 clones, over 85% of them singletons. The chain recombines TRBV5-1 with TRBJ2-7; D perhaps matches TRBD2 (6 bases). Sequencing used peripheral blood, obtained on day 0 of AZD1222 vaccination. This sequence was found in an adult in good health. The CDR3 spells CASRGDVEAYEQYF. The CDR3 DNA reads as TGCGCCAGCCGCGGGGACGTTGAAGCCTACGAGCAGTACTTC.